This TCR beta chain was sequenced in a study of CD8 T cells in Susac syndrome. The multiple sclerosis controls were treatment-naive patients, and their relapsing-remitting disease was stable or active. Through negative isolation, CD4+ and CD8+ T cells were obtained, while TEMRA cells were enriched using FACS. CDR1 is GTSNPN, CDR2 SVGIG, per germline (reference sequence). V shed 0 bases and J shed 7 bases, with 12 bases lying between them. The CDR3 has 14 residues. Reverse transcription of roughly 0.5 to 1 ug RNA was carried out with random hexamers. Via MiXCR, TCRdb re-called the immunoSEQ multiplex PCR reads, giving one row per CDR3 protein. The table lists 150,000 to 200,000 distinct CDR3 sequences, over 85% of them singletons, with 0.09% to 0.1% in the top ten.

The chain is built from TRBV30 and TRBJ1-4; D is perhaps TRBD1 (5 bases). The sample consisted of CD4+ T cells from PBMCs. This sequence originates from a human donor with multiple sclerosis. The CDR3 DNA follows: TGTGCCTGGAGTGTACCCTCAAGGGGTGAAAAACTGTTTTTT. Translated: CAWSVPSRGEKLFF.